A single sample is the source of the 22 T cell receptor beta chains below, sequenced in a study of Graves' ophthalmopathy and Graves' hyperthyroidism (dated by TCRdb to 2016 to 2019). For sequencing, an Illumina HiSeq 2000 was employed. TCR beta CDR3 regions were amplified from RNA transcripts for repertoire sequencing. HTBI primers and the Qiagen OneStep RT-PCR kit were used in a first-round RT-PCR, which was followed by a second-round multiplex PCR, size selection and purification. TCRdb reanalyzed the raw reads on its own, using fastp at Q25 for trimming and MiXCR for clone calling, and kept in-frame beta chains. Rows with one shared CDR3 protein collapse into an entry with the most common genes and DNA. The sample data list over a million distinct CDR3 sequences, and 35% to 45% of these were observed just once. Of the sample, 11% is held by the ten largest clones. The sample comprised peripheral blood or thyroid tissue (not recorded which). The receptors shown here come from an adult man with Graves' hyperthyroidism.

With respect to this clonotype: A much larger clone lies one base from this, so it may be a read error. The chain has TRBV9 and TRBJ1-2; a weak D match, TRBD1 (6 bases). This CDR3 is built from 15 residues. Germline lookup yields CDR1 SGDLS and CDR2 YYNGEE. The CDR3 DNA is TGTGCCGGCAGCTCCCCCAGGGGACGGGACTATGGCTACACCTTC. This codes for CAGSSPRGRDYGYTF. The whole variable domain, filled in from reference TRBV9 and TRBJ1-2, reads DSGVTQTPKHLITATGQRVTLRCSPRSGDLSVYWYQQSLDQGLQFLIQYYNGEERAKGNILERFSAQQFPDLHSELNLSSLELGDSALYFCAGSSPRGRDYGYTFGSGTRLTVV.

Many counts were recorded for this clonotype. The genes are TRBV2 and TRBJ2-7; D possibly matches TRBD1 or TRBD2 (6 bases each). V shed 7 bases and J shed 2 bases, with 18 bases lying between them. Per the germline V gene, CDR1 is SNHLY and CDR2 is FYNNEI. The CDR3 sequence is 15 residues long. CDR3 amino acids: CASTKSGAPTYEQYF. CDR3 nucleotide sequence: TGTGCCAGCACGAAATCGGGGGCTCCAACCTACGAGCAGTACTTC.

This sequence joins TRBV20-1 and TRBJ2-2; 7 nucleotides line up with TRBD1. Germline V gene lookup returns CDR1 DFQATT and CDR2 SNEGSKA (reference sequence). The trim removed 4 bases at V and 7 bases at J, leaving 9 bases unmatched. The CDR3 runs 14 residues. This chain's CDR3 is CSATSGQLYGELFF. The CDR3 bases are TGCAGTGCTACCTCGGGACAGTTATACGGGGAGCTGTTTTTT.

This clonotype has only a few counts. The chain employs TRBV12-3 or TRBV12-4 and TRBJ2-2; 7 positions agree with TRBD1. This CDR3 contains 17 residues. After removal of 4 bases from V and 2 bases from J, the junction contained 10 bases not matched to a gene. CDR3 nucleotides: TGTGCCAGCAGTTCTTACACGGGACAGCTAAACACCGGGGAGCTGTTTTTT. This sequence encodes CASSSYTGQLNTGELFF.

This chain links TRBV2 with TRBJ2-5, with 11 bases fitting TRBD1. Germline CDR1 reads SNHLY; CDR2 reads FYNNEI. This CDR3 is 14 amino acids long. With 8 bases clipped from V and 4 bases from J, the junction kept 6 bases outside the gene matches. As DNA, the CDR3 is TGTGCCAGCGAGCTGGGACAGGGGGTAGAGACCCAGTACTTC. Protein: CASELGQGVETQYF.

In the case of this clonotype: At one of its ends the junction is not consistent with the germline gene, which may arise from a read error. V usage is TRBV7-9 and J usage is TRBJ2-7; D is ambiguous. Germline CDR1 reads SEHNR; CDR2 reads FQNEAQ (reference sequence). The CDR3 runs 10 residues. For the CDR3, the DNA is TGTGCCAGCAACCACCCAGAGAAGTCCTTC. This gives the protein CASNHPEKSF.

This clonotype was recorded many times. CDR3 region: CASSGGDGETQYF. CDR3 DNA: TGTGCCAGCAGTGGCGGGGACGGAGAGACCCAGTACTTC. The rearrangement joins TRBV12-3 or TRBV12-4 to TRBJ2-5; possible D gene TRBD2, 6 bases. The CDR3 runs 13 residues. The V and J ends lost 5 bases and 4 bases respectively, with 11 bases between them.

This clonotype was seen at least ten times. V and J are TRBV5-5 and TRBJ2-7; tentatively, D is TRBD2 (6 bases). Germline V lookup: CDR1 SGHKS, CDR2 YYEKEE (reference sequence). This CDR3 is 13 amino acids long. Trimming took 3 bases from V and 3 from J, leaving 10 bases between them. CDR3 protein: CASSSGLHYEQYF. The DNA for the CDR3 is TGTGCCAGCAGCTCGGGACTGCACTACGAGCAGTACTTC.

The V gene is TRBV6-2 or TRBV6-3, the J gene TRBJ1-1, with a tentative D call TRBD1 (6 bases). Trimming shortened V by 0 bases and J by 2 bases, and 10 bases separated the two germline ends. This CDR3 has 15 residues. Looked up from germline, CDR1 is MNHEY and CDR2 is SVGEGT. CDR3 DNA: TGTGCCAGCAGTTACTCGCCACAGGGAAACACTGAAGCTTTCTTT. Translating gives CASSYSPQGNTEAFF.

This clonotype was counted many times. The genes are TRBV4-3 and TRBJ2-7, with unresolved D. CDR3 length equals 14 residues. Germline assignment: CDR1 LGHNA and CDR2 YSLEER. V gave up 0 bases and J gave up 7 bases, with 13 bases separating them. Written as DNA, the CDR3 is TGCGCCAGCAGCCAAGATTTTGAGTTAGAGGAGCAGTACTTC. Protein sequence: CASSQDFELEEQYF.

The genes are TRBV29-1 and TRBJ1-6, with 8 bases matching TRBD1. From germline, CDR1 is SQVTM and CDR2 ANQGSEA. The CDR3 consists of 14 residues. V was pared by 4 bases and J by 4 bases, with 3 bases of the junction left unmatched. DNA of the CDR3: TGCAGCGTTGCCGACAGGGGTTATAATTCACCCCTCCACTTT. Amino acids: CSVADRGYNSPLHF.

This clonotype was found a few times. The gene calls are TRBV9 and TRBJ2-2; D possibly uses TRBD1 or TRBD2 (5 bases each). The CDR3 spans 17 residues. V was pared by 0 bases and J by 2 bases, with 14 bases between. Germline V gene lookup returns CDR1 SGDLS and CDR2 YYNGEE. CDR3 sequence reads: CASSVASRGENTGELFF. CDR3 nucleotide sequence: TGTGCCAGCAGCGTAGCTAGCCGGGGCGAAAACACCGGGGAGCTGTTTTTT.

This clonotype showed up just a few times. The gene calls are TRBV19 and TRBJ1-1; D ambiguous. The length of the CDR3 is 11 residues. The V end lost 2 bases, the J end lost 6 bases, and 4 bases lay between the germline ends. Germline loops: CDR1 LNHDA, CDR2 SQIVND (reference sequence). Here the CDR3 DNA reads TGTGCCAGTAGTATATGGGCTGAAGCTTTCTTT. This gives the protein CASSIWAEAFF.

This clonotype was recorded at least ten times. This chain connects TRBV7-8 to TRBJ2-7, with 7 bases fitting TRBD2. The CDR3 has 15 amino acids. CDR1 and CDR2 from the germline V gene are SGHVS and FQNEAQ. Trimming took 4 bases from V and 0 from J; bases not matched to a gene: 6. The CDR3 bases are TGTGCCAGCAGCTCCCCAGGACTAGGCTCCTACGAGCAGTACTTC. Translation gives CASSSPGLGSYEQYF. Looking up the rest from reference TRBV7-8 and TRBJ2-7 gives the full variable domain: GAGVSQSPRYKVAKRGQDVALRCDPISGHVSLFWYQQALGQGPEFLTYFQNEAQLDKSGLPSDRFFAERPEGSVSTLKIQRTQQEDSAVYLCASSSPGLGSYEQYFGPGTRLTVT.

The table lists this clonotype with a few counts. The chain combines TRBV29-1 with TRBJ1-2; TRBD1 matches 8 bases. From germline, CDR1 is SQVTM and CDR2 ANQGSEA. With V trimmed by 8 bases and J by 4 bases, 6 bases remained unmatched. The CDR3 has 12 residues. The CDR3 DNA reads TGCAGCCCACAGGGGGGTGGCTATGGCTACACCTTC. Its translation is CSPQGGGYGYTF. The full variable domain, its missing parts supplied by reference TRBV29-1 and TRBJ1-2, is SAVISQKPSRDICQRGTSLTIQCQVDSQVTMMFWYRQQPGQSLTLIATANQGSEATYESGFVIDKFPISRPNLTFSTLTVSNMSPEDSSIYLCSPQGGGYGYTFGSGTRLTVV.

This clonotype was counted once. V and J are TRBV14 and TRBJ2-2; maybe TRBD1 (6 bases). Between the trimmed V and J ends, which lost 4 bases and 2 bases, there was a span of 17 bases. Germline CDR1 and CDR2: SGHDN and FVKESK. This CDR3 contains 17 residues. The chain's CDR3 is CASSRLGQGINTGELFF. The DNA of the CDR3 is TGTGCCAGCAGCCGCCTTGGGCAGGGGATAAACACCGGGGAGCTGTTTTTT.

This clonotype was seen only a few times. The V and J genes are TRBV20-1 and TRBJ1-1, with D tentatively TRBD1 (6 bases). CDR3 length equals 13 residues. Trimming pared 3 bases from V and 1 base from J, leaving 9 bases between. Per the germline V gene, CDR1 is DFQATT and CDR2 is SNEGSKA (reference sequence). This CDR3 is CSASEDRNTEAFF. The CDR3 bases are TGCAGTGCTAGTGAGGACAGGAACACTGAAGCTTTCTTT.

There are many counts of this clonotype. The chain has TRBV7-9 and TRBJ1-5; D ambiguous. The length of the CDR3 is 13 residues. The germline CDR1 and CDR2 sequences are SEHNR and FQNEAQ (reference sequence). With 4 bases removed from V and 4 bases from J, the gap between germline ends came to 8 bases. The CDR3 DNA reads as TGTGCCAGCAGCTCGATGGCTAATCAGCCCCAGCATTTT. Amino acids: CASSSMANQPQHF.

The chain carries TRBV25-1 and TRBJ1-2; D is ambiguous. Germline-derived CDR1 and CDR2 are MGHDK and SYGVNS. V lost 1 base and J 12 bases, leaving 12 bases between the germline ends. CDR3 length: 12 residues. CDR3 sequence: CASSELGGANTF. CDR3 coding DNA: TGTGCCAGCAGTGAATTGGGCGGTGCGAACACCTTC.

This sequence joins TRBV28 and TRBJ1-4, with D possibly matching TRBD1 (5 bases). CDR3 length: 12 residues. Trimming took 5 bases from V and 11 from J, leaving 12 bases between them. CDR1 is MDHEN, CDR2 SYDVKM, per germline. The CDR3 loop is CASSIGGGKLFF. The CDR3 DNA reads TGTGCCAGCAGTATTGGCGGGGGGAAACTGTTTTTT.

This clonotype was counted ten times or more. V and J are TRBV29-1 and TRBJ1-4; D is possibly TRBD1 (5 bases). V lost 6 bases to trimming and J lost 1 base, with 9 bases between them. Germline V lookup: CDR1 SQVTM, CDR2 ANQGSEA. The CDR3 runs 13 residues. CDR3 amino acids: CSVAGGTNEKLFF. In nucleotides, the CDR3 is TGCAGCGTCGCTGGGGGAACTAATGAAAAACTGTTTTTT.

The chain has TRBV11-2 and TRBJ2-5; 7 bases agree with TRBD2. Germline CDR1 and CDR2: SGHAT and FQNNGV. The V segment lost 4 bases and the J segment 5 bases; nucleotides outside the gene matches: 4. This CDR3 is built from 13 residues. The CDR3 DNA reads as TGTGCCAGCAGCTGGGGGGGTTACGAGACCCAGTACTTC. Translation gives CASSWGGYETQYF.